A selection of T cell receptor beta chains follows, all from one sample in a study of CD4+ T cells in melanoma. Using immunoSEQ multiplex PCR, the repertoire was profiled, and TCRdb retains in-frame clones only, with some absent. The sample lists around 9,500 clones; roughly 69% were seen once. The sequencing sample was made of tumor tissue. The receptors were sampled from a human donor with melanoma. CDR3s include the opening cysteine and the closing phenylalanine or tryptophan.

CDR3 protein: CASSLVSGGTTYEQYF; V gene: TRBV5-1
CDR3 protein: CAWTGGYTF; V gene: TRBV30
CDR3 protein: CASSSRLLSGANVLTF; V gene: TRBV13
CDR3 protein: CASVGGGRETQYF; V gene: TRBV2
CDR3 protein: CASSWGQLDDYGYTF; V gene: TRBV5-1
CDR3 protein: CASSPPSDTQYF; V gene: TRBV7-2
CDR3 protein: CAWRDRVPLSGANVLTF; V gene: TRBV30
CDR3 protein: CASRRGPGAFTDTQYF; V gene: TRBV5-4
CDR3 protein: CASSRRGYTPYGTDTQYF; V gene: TRBV14
CDR3 protein: CATSRSRGAGQETRYF; V gene: TRBV15
CDR3 protein: CASRALAGSLGEQFF; V gene: TRBV5-1
CDR3 protein: CASSVLGQGYEQYF; V gene: TRBV2
CDR3 protein: CASSLTPTTKNIQYF; V gene: TRBV5-4
CDR3 protein: CASATGGTNEKLFF; V gene: TRBV19
CDR3 protein: CASSLGSSGYNEQFF; V gene: TRBV7-3
CDR3 protein: CASSRLAGTGLNNEQFF; V gene: TRBV7-2
CDR3 protein: CASSLRHRIHNSPLHF; V gene: TRBV5-6
CDR3 protein: CASSPVNEQFF; V gene: TRBV18
CDR3 protein: CASSQVRSAVTSGHNEQFF; V gene: TRBV4-1
CDR3 protein: CASSPRLGANQPQHF; V gene: TRBV4-2
CDR3 protein: CASSQEEGRETQYF; V gene: TRBV4-2
CDR3 protein: CASSNATRGRLAGGHLRTVEQYF; V gene: TRBV21-1
CDR3 protein: CASSFDRAYNQPQHF; V gene: TRBV18
CDR3 protein: CASSMEGLGANVLTF; V gene: TRBV19
CDR3 protein: CASSLSGGSINSPLHF; V gene: TRBV5-4
CDR3 protein: CASTQGGANEKLFF; V gene: TRBV6-1
CDR3 protein: CASSLSADTQYF; V gene: TRBV5-4
CDR3 protein: CASSLVGGTGELFF; V gene: TRBV11-2
CDR3 protein: CASSFETGSGYF; V gene: TRBV7-9
CDR3 protein: CASSFLGTYSTDTQYF; V gene: TRBV27
CDR3 protein: CASRDSATNEKLFF; V gene: TRBV6-5
CDR3 protein: CASSVVAGLTDTQYF; V gene: TRBV9
CDR3 protein: CASSYSTPHIAREQFF; V gene: TRBV6-5
CDR3 protein: CASSLGLSQPQHF; V gene: TRBV28
CDR3 protein: CASSQGNQPQHF; V gene: TRBV4-1
CDR3 protein: CASSYRPPLSNTEAFF; V gene: TRBV6-6
CDR3 protein: CASSVGGYTEAFF; V gene: TRBV9
CDR3 protein: CASSLRGDYGYTF; V gene: TRBV5-5
CDR3 protein: CASSRRTGRGYGYTF; V gene: TRBV2
CDR3 protein: CASSNNPRSPSYEQYF; V gene: TRBV19
CDR3 protein: CASSLRAGETQYF; V gene: TRBV4-1
CDR3 protein: CASSSGLAAFDEQYF; V gene: TRBV5-1
CDR3 protein: CASSFPGQGPWEQYF; V gene: TRBV11-1
CDR3 protein: CASSYKLQGIQPQHF; V gene: TRBV6-6
CDR3 protein: CASSQPRGVPYEQYF; V gene: TRBV7-3
CDR3 protein: CASSEDNQPQHF; V gene: TRBV6-1
CDR3 protein: CASSQVRGAGGYTF; V gene: TRBV4-1
CDR3 protein: CASSLGQYEQFF; V gene: TRBV7-9
CDR3 protein: CASSQPGRATDEQFF; V gene: TRBV19
CDR3 protein: CASSLSPERGGQGTYEQYF; V gene: TRBV11-3
CDR3 protein: CASSLSSTGLGEAFF; V gene: TRBV11-2
CDR3 protein: CASSPSSGNQPQHF; V gene: TRBV18
CDR3 protein: CASSLAAQGTPLHF; V gene: TRBV7-9
CDR3 protein: CARGGLAGGGQFF; V gene: TRBV2
CDR3 protein: CAWSVSEAGELFF; V gene: TRBV30
CDR3 protein: CASRGQAWSEQYF; V gene: TRBV2
CDR3 protein: CSVESQEYGYTF; V gene: TRBV29-1
CDR3 protein: CASSLKYEQYF; V gene: TRBV5-4
CDR3 protein: CAWSVEGSYEQYF; V gene: TRBV30
CDR3 protein: CASSLSGGELDTQYF; V gene: TRBV5-1